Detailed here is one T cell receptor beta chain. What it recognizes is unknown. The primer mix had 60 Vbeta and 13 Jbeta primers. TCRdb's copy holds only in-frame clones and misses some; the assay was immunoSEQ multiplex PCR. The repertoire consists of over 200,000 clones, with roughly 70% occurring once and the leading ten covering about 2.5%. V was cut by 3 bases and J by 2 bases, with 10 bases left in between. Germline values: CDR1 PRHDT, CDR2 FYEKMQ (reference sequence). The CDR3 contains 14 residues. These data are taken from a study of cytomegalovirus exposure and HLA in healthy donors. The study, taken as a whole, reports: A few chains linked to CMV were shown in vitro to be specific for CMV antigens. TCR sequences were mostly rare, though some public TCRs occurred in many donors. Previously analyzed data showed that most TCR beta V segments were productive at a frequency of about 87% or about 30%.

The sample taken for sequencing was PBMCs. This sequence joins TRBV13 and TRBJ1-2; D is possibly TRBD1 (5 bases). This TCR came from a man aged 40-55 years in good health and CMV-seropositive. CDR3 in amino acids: CASSFTGGNYGYTF. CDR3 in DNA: TGTGCCAGCAGCTTTACAGGTGGGAACTATGGCTACACCTTC.